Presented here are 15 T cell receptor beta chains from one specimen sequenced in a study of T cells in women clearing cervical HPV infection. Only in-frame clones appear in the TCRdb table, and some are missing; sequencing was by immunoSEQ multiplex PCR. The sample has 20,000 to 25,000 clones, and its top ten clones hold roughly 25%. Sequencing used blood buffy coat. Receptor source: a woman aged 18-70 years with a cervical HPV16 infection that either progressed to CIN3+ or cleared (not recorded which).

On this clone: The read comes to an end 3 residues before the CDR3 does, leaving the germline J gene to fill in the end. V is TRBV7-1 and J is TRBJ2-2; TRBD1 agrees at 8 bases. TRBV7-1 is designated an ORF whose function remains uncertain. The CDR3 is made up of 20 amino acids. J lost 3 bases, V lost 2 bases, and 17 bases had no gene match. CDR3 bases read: TGTGCCAGCAGCTCAACCGAATTACCGGACAGGGAAATATACACCGGGGAG. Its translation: CASSSTELPDREIYTGE. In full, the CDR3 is CASSSTELPDREIYTGELFF.

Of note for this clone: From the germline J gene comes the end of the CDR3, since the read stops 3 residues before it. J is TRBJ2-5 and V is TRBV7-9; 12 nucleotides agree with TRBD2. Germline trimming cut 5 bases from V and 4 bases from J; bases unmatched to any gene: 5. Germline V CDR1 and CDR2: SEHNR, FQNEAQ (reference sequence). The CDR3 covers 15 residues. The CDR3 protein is CASSTTSGGRETQYF. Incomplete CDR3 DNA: TGTGCCAGCAGCACGACTAGCGGGGGTCGAGAGACC.

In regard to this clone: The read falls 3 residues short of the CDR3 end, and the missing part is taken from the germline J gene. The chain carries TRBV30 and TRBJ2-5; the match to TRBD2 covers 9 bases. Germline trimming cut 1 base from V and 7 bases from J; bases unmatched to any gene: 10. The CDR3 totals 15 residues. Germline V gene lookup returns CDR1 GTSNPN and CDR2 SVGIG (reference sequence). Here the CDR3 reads CAWSALAGTSVTQYF. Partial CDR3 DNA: TGTGCCTGGAGTGCCCTAGCGGGGACCTCGGTGACC. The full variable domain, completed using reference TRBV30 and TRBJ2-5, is SQTIHQWPATLVQPVGSPLSLECTVEGTSNPNLYWYRQAAGRGLQLLFYSVGIGQISSEVPQNLSASRPQDRQFILSSKKLLLSDSGFYLCAWSALAGTSVTQYFGPGTRLLVL.

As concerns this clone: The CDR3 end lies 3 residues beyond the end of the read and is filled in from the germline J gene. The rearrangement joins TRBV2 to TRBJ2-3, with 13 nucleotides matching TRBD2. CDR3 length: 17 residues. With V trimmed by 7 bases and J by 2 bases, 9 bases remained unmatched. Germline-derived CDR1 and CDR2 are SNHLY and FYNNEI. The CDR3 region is CASNQRGTSGDTDTQYF. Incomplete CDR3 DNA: TGTGCCAGCAACCAGAGGGGGACTAGCGGGGACACAGATACG.

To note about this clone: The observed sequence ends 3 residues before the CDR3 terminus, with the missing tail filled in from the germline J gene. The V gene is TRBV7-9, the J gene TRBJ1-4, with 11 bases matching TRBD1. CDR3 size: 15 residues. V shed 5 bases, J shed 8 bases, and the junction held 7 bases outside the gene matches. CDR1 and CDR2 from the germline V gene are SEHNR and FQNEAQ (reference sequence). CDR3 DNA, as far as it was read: TGTGCCAGCAGCCCGACCGGGACAGGGGGAGAAAAA. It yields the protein CASSPTGTGGEK. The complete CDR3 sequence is CASSPTGTGGEKLFF.

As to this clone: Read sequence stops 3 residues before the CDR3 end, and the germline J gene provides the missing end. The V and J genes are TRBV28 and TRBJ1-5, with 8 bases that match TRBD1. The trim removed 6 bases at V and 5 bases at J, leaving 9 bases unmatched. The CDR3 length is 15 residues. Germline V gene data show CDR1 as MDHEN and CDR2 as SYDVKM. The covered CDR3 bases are TGTGCCAGCAGACTAGGGACAGGCCCTGATCAGCCC. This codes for CASRLGTGPDQP. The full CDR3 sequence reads CASRLGTGPDQPQHF.

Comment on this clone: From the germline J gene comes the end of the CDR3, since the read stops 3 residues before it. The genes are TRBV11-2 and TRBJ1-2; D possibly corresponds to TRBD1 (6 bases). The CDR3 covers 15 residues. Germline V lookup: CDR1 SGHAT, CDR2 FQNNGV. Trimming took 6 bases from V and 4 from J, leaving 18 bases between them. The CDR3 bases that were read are TGTGCCAGCAGTCAGGGGAATCGCTTATCCTATGGC. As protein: CASSQGNRLSYG. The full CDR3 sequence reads CASSQGNRLSYGYTF.

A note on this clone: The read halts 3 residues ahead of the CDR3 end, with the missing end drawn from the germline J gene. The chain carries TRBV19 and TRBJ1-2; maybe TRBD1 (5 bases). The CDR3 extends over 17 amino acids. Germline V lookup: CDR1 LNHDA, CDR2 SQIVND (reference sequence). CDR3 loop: CASSIPEAGPSTDTYTF. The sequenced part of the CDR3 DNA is TGTGCCAGTAGTATTCCGGAAGCGGGACCTAGCACAGATACC.

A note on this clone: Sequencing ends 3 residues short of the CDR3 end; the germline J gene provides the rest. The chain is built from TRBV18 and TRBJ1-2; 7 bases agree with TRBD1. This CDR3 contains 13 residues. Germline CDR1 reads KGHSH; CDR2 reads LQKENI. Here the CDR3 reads CASSPRDSRGYTF. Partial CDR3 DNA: TGTGCCAGCTCACCTCGGGACAGTCGGGGC. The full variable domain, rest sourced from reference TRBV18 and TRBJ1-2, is NAGVMQNPRHLVRRRGQEARLRCSPMKGHSHVYWYRQLPEEGLKFMVYLQKENIIDESGMPKERFSAEFPKEGPSILRIQQVVRGDSAAYFCASSPRDSRGYTFGSGTRLTVV.

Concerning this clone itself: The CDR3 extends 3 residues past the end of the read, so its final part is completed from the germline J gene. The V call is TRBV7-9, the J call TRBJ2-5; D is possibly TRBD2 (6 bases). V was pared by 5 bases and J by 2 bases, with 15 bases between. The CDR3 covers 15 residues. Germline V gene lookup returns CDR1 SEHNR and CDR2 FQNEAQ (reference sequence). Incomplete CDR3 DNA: TGTGCCAGCAGCCGAATAGGGACTTTACAAGAGACC. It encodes CASSRIGTLQET. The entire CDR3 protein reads CASSRIGTLQETQYF.

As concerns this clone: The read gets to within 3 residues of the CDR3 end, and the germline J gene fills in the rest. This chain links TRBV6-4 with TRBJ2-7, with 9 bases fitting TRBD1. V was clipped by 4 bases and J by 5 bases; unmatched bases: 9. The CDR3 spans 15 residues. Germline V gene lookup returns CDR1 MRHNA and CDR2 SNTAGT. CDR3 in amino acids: CASSGPPTGGNEQYF. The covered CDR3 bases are TGTGCCAGCAGTGGCCCCCCCACAGGGGGCAACGAG.

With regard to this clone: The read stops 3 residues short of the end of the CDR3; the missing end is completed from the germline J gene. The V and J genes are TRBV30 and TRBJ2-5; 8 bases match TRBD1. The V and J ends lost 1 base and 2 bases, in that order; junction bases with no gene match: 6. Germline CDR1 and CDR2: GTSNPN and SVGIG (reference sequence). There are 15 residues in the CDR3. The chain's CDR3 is CAWSAGQGKQETQYF. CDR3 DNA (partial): TGTGCCTGGAGTGCCGGACAGGGAAAACAAGAGACC.

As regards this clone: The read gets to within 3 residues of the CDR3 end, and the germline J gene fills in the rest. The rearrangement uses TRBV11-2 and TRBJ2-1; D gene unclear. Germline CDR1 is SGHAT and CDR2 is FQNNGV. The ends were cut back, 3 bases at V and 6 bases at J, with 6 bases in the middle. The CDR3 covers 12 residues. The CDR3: CASSFSSNEQFF. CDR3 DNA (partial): TGTGCCAGCAGCTTTTCCAGCAATGAG. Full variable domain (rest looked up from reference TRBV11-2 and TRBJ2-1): EAGVAQSPRYKIIEKRQSVAFWCNPISGHATLYWYQQILGQGPKLLIQFQNNGVVDDSQLPKDRFSAERLKGVDSTLKIQPAKLEDSAVYLCASSFSSNEQFFGPGTRLTVL.

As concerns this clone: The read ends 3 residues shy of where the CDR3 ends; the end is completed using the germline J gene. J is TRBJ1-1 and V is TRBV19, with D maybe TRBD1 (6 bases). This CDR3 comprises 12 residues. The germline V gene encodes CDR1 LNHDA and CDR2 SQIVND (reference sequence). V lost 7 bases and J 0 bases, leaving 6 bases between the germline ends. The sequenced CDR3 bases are TGTGCCAGTACAGGGGTGAACACTGAA. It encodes CASTGVNTE. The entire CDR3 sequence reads CASTGVNTEAFF. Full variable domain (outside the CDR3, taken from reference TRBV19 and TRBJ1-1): DGGITQSPKYLFRKEGQNVTLSCEQNLNHDAMYWYRQDPGQGLRLIYYSQIVNDFQKGDIAEGYSVSREKKESFPLTVTSAQKNPTAFYLCASTGVNTEAFFGQGTRLTVV.

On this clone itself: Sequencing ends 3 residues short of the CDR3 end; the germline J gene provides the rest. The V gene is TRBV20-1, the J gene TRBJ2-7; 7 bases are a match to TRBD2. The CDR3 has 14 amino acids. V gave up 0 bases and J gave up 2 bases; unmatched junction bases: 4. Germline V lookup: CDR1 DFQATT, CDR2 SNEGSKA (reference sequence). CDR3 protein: CSARDPAGAYEQYF. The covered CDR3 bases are TGCAGTGCTAGAGATCCGGCGGGGGCCTACGAG.